This TCR beta chain came from a study of OX40 agonist ivuxolimab in advanced cancers. About the research overall: Each dose-escalation patient presented with hepatocellular carcinoma, melanoma, renal cell or head and neck cancer.

Assay used: immunoSEQ multiplex PCR; TCRdb lists only in-frame clones, some missing. Here the sample spans more than 95,000 clones, roughly 90% being singletons. Concerning this clone: The antigen is not known.

Blood draws occurred at baseline, cycle 4 day 1, and cycle 7 day 1. Notes on the study in general: Clonal expansion was seen in CD4+ and CD8+ blood T cells by week 6 at 0.1 to 3.0 mg/kg.

V shed 2 bases and J shed 5 bases, with 3 bases lying between them. Looked up from germline, CDR1 is SEHNR and CDR2 is FQNEAQ (reference sequence). The CDR3 is 11 amino acids. The chain links TRBV7-9 to TRBJ2-5; D uncertain. The sequence derives from an adult with an advanced solid tumor such as melanoma, head and neck, liver or kidney cancer. The source was CD4+ or CD8+ T cells sorted from blood, collected in a trial of the OX40 agonist ivuxolimab. CDR3: CASSLSETQYF. CDR3 sequence (DNA): TGTGCCAGCAGCTTATCTGAGACCCAGTACTTC.